Listed below are T cell receptor beta chains from one sample, sequenced in a study of blood T cell repertoires in COVID-19. The protocol was immunoSEQ multiplex PCR, while the TCRdb copy is restricted to in-frame clones and leaves out a portion. The sample contains 250,000 to 300,000 clones, 80% to 95% of which appear only once. Input material: PBMCs or T cells enriched from blood (not recorded which). The receptors here all came from a woman under 40 who had recovered from COVID-19. The CDR3 runs from the conserved cysteine through the conserved F or W.

TRBV3-1/TRBV3-2	TRBJ2-7	CASSRFATRTYEQYF
TRBV5-8	TRBJ1-5	CASSLESSNQPQHF
TRBV29-1	TRBJ1-2	CSVDRQGVLGYGYTF
TRBV24-1	TRBJ1-1	CATSAPDRGEAFF
TRBV3-1/TRBV3-2	TRBJ2-3	CASSQRRTTSTDTQYF
TRBV5-6	TRBJ1-5	CASSPRGVMGNQPQHF
TRBV5-1	TRBJ2-7	CASSWGTSGSYEQYF
TRBV6-2/TRBV6-3	TRBJ2-3	CASSYGASGLSGNTDTQYF
TRBV19	TRBJ1-1	CASSIVAASSTEAFF
TRBV19	TRBJ2-6	CASSQGNRPSGANVLTF
TRBV12-3/TRBV12-4	TRBJ1-1	CASSLSENTEAFF
TRBV9	TRBJ2-1	CASSEEGLARDEQFF
TRBV28	TRBJ1-1	CASNPRTGEAFF
TRBV11-2	TRBJ2-7	CASSLLAVTYEQYF
TRBV6-5	TRBJ1-2	CASSKTGVSGYTF
TRBV18	TRBJ1-2	CASSPFSTGTPPYGYTF
TRBV28	TRBJ2-3	CASSSNRDGTDTQYF
TRBV5-1	TRBJ2-1	CASSFRLDNEQFF
TRBV18	TRBJ2-7	CASSLSLGQGYEQYF
TRBV10-2	TRBJ1-1	CASSESGDRGAEAFF
TRBV7-9	TRBJ2-3	CASSSLKRGTDTQYF
TRBV27	TRBJ1-2	CASSFLGQGHGYTF
TRBV5-5	TRBJ1-2	CASSLVGQGSPRGGYTF
TRBV6-2/TRBV6-3	TRBJ2-5	CASSPRDTVKETQYF
TRBV4-2	TRBJ1-6	CASTDRESNSPLHF
TRBV6-5	TRBJ1-1	CATNRGVGTEAFF
TRBV14	TRBJ2-7	CASSHTAYEQYF
TRBV30	TRBJ2-5	CAWSERTKKTQYF
TRBV28	TRBJ1-3	CASTPGGRTGATIYF
TRBV29-1	TRBJ1-5	CSAKDSFQPQHF
TRBV27	TRBJ2-1	CASSIQNGLHEQFF
TRBV2	TRBJ2-7	CASSAPGEGEQYF
TRBV7-9	TRBJ2-7	CASSSSGQGSYEQYF
TRBV7-9	TRBJ2-1	CASSQTSNEQFF
TRBV30	TRBJ2-2	CAWTTGLAQNTGELFF
TRBV19	TRBJ1-2	CASSPGDSTDGYTF
TRBV4-1	TRBJ2-5	CASSQDWLSQETQYF
TRBV11-2	TRBJ2-1	CASSASIRGLHNEQFF
TRBV20-1	TRBJ2-5	CSASRLPGGETQYF
TRBV6-2/TRBV6-3	TRBJ2-5	CASSYGPGETQYF
TRBV6-2/TRBV6-3	TRBJ2-1	CASSYRVPGLAASYNEQFF
TRBV28	TRBJ2-1	CASNPAGSGGSREQFF
TRBV24-1	TRBJ2-3	CATSEPTGKGTDTQYF
TRBV4-1	TRBJ2-7	CASSQDMTGGPYEQYF
TRBV4-3	TRBJ2-7	CASSQDRGREQYF
TRBV18	TRBJ2-6	CASSQGAGANVLTF
TRBV3-1/TRBV3-2	TRBJ1-1	CASSLRGMNTEAFF
TRBV7-2	TRBJ1-1	CASSQADEAFF
TRBV28	TRBJ2-7	CASSPGTSGSLNHEQYF
TRBV2	TRBJ2-7	CASSYDFDYEQYF
TRBV18	TRBJ1-4	CASSPPYATNEKLFF
TRBV23-1	TRBJ1-2	CASSPRQAEGYTF
TRBV7-9	TRBJ2-7	CASSPLTNPRGNYEQYF
TRBV4-1	TRBJ2-1	CASSQVTRGGEQFF
TRBV4-2	TRBJ2-7	CASSQQTTAYYEQYF
TRBV9	TRBJ2-1	CASSVGTRKNEQFF
TRBV9	TRBJ2-7	CASSVGLGVRDTYEQYF
TRBV11-2	TRBJ1-1	CASSSAGGFNTEAFF
TRBV5-8	TRBJ1-3	CASSGDSSGNTIYF